This T cell receptor (beta chain) was identified during a study of blood T cell repertoires in COVID-19. Trimming stripped 6 bases from V and 1 base from J, with 10 bases between. CDR1 and CDR2 (germline): MNHEY, SMNVEV (reference sequence). The CDR3 covers 14 residues. A Seattle source enrolled patients during active infection and followed them longitudinally. Sequencing was performed with immunoSEQ multiplex PCR; in TCRdb, only in-frame clones are kept and a portion is missing. The sample has some 200,000 clones; less than 85% are singletons. Input material: peripheral blood. This TCR was sampled from a woman aged 80 or over with COVID-19, enrolled during active disease. The chain recombines TRBV27 with TRBJ1-3; D might be TRBD1 (5 bases). This CDR3 is CASRPGGSGNTIYF. The CDR3 nucleotides read TGTGCCAGCAGACCCGGGGGGTCTGGAAACACCATATATTTT.